These 28 T cell receptor beta chains were all obtained from the same sample, sequenced in a study of T cells in Graves' hyperthyroidism and ophthalmopathy. Amplification of TCR beta CDR3 regions used RNA as the template. First-round RT-PCR with HTBI primers amplified the TCR CDR3 region. TCRdb reanalysed the multiplex PCR reads using MiXCR and keeps one entry per CDR3 protein. There are 280,000 or so distinct CDR3 sequences in the sample; around a quarter occur only once, and around 28% lies in the top ten. The sequenced sample was blood. All receptors come from a man in his forties with Graves' hyperthyroidism that later progressed to Graves' ophthalmopathy.

Ten or more counts support this clonotype. The gene calls are TRBV7-9 and TRBJ2-5; TRBD2 matches 10 bases. Germline values: CDR1 SEHNR, CDR2 FQNEAQ (reference sequence). The CDR3 covers 15 residues. Trimming cost V 4 bases and J 5 bases; bases outside gene matches: 7. The CDR3 nucleotides read TGTGCCAGCAGCTGGCTTAGCGGGAGGACGGAGACCCAGTACTTC. This gives the protein CASSWLSGRTETQYF.

This clonotype has a count of ten or more. This chain links TRBV20-1 with TRBJ1-1, with D perhaps TRBD1 (6 bases). The V end lost 0 bases, the J end lost 4 bases, and 18 bases lay between the germline ends. The CDR3 is 16 residues long. Germline CDR1 and CDR2: DFQATT and SNEGSKA (reference sequence). The CDR3 DNA follows: TGCAGTGCTAGAGATTACAGGGTAGGGTTGGGCACTGAAGCTTTCTTT. Residues: CSARDYRVGLGTEAFF.

This clonotype showed up just a few times. The V gene is TRBV20-1, the J gene TRBJ2-5, with no clear D. This CDR3 region has 15 residues. Germline CDR1 and CDR2: DFQATT and SNEGSKA (reference sequence). The ends were cut back, 2 bases at V and 2 bases at J, with 15 bases in the middle. DNA for the CDR3: TGCAGTGCTAGACCCTTCCTGGGGTCTCAAGAGACCCAGTACTTC. This sequence encodes CSARPFLGSQETQYF.

This clonotype appeared a single time. The J gene is TRBJ1-2, the V gene TRBV6-2 or TRBV6-3; D is perhaps TRBD1 (5 bases). The CDR3 spans 14 residues. The germline V and J ends were trimmed by 1 base and 3 bases, with 9 bases remaining between them. From germline, CDR1 is MNHEY and CDR2 SVGEGT. The DNA of the CDR3 is TGTGCCAGCAGTTACTTCCAGGGAGACTATGGCTACACCTTC. Translated, it gives CASSYFQGDYGYTF.

This clonotype was seen at least ten times. The genes are TRBV6-5 and TRBJ2-4, with TRBD2 matching 11 bases. Trimming at V came to 9 bases and at J to 4 bases, leaving 8 bases not matched to a gene. Germline V gene lookup returns CDR1 MNHEY and CDR2 SVGAGI. The CDR3 covers 15 residues. The CDR3 reads CASNSGTSGKNIQYF. In nucleotides, the CDR3 is TGTGCCAGTAATTCCGGGACTAGCGGAAAAAACATTCAGTACTTC.

This clonotype was seen at least ten times. V is TRBV20-1 and J is TRBJ2-7; 7 bases match TRBD2. The V segment lost 2 bases and the J segment 2 bases; nucleotides outside the gene matches: 6. Germline CDR1 DFQATT, CDR2 SNEGSKA (reference sequence). This CDR3 is 14 amino acids long. The CDR3 sequence: CSARMASGAYEQYF. CDR3 sequence (DNA): TGCAGTGCTAGAATGGCTAGCGGAGCCTACGAGCAGTACTTC.

This clonotype was observed many times. V is TRBV29-1 and J is TRBJ2-7; D not certain. The germline V gene encodes CDR1 SQVTM and CDR2 ANQGSEA. V lost 4 bases and J 3 bases, leaving 10 bases between the germline ends. The CDR3 is 12 amino acids. The CDR3 protein is CSVAGVYYEQYF. The DNA of the CDR3 is TGCAGCGTTGCCGGAGTGTACTACGAGCAGTACTTC.

The table lists this clonotype with many counts. The rearrangement links TRBV6-5 to TRBJ1-1, with D unclear. V was shortened by 0 bases and J by 1 base, with 6 bases between the two germline ends. The CDR3 loop spans 14 amino acids. CDR1 MNHEY and CDR2 SVGAGI come from the germline V gene. CDR3 loop: CASSYSRTNTEAFF. DNA for the CDR3: TGTGCCAGCAGTTACTCGAGGACGAACACTGAAGCTTTCTTT.

The table lists this clonotype with many counts. The chain links TRBV6-2 or TRBV6-3 to TRBJ1-2; D possibly corresponds to TRBD1 (6 bases). The V and J ends lost 2 bases and 4 bases respectively, with 14 bases between them. Germline V gives CDR1 MNHEY, CDR2 SVGEGT. This CDR3 is built from 15 residues. The CDR3 DNA follows: TGTGCCAGCAGTTACGGCGCTCTCAGGGGCTATGGCTACACCTTC. This encodes CASSYGALRGYGYTF.

This clonotype was detected ten times or more. This chain uses TRBV6-1 with TRBJ2-7, with 7 nucleotides matching TRBD1. J lost 6 bases, V lost 8 bases, and 13 bases had no gene match. CDR3 size: 14 residues. CDR1 is MNHNS and CDR2 is SASEGT in the germline V gene. CDR3: CASSLKNRGSEQYF. The CDR3 DNA is TGTGCCAGCTCTCTTAAAAACAGGGGAAGCGAGCAGTACTTC.

This chain joins TRBV6-5 and TRBJ2-7, with 11 bases fitting TRBD1. Germline lookup yields CDR1 MNHEY and CDR2 SVGAGI. The CDR3 runs to 15 residues. The V segment lost 4 bases and the J segment 4 bases; nucleotides outside the gene matches: 6. This CDR3 reads CASSSRTGGKYEQYF. In DNA, the CDR3 is TGTGCCAGCAGTTCTCGGACAGGGGGCAAGTACGAGCAGTACTTC.

This rearrangement joins TRBV28 to TRBJ2-7; 8 bases are a match to TRBD1. Germline lookup yields CDR1 MDHEN and CDR2 SYDVKM. V was pared by 5 bases and J by 3 bases, with 9 bases of the junction left unmatched. The CDR3 is made up of 15 amino acids. The CDR3 coding sequence is TGTGCCAGCAGTCTGGGGACAGGTTATCGCTACGAGCAGTACTTC. It translates to CASSLGTGYRYEQYF.

This clonotype has at least ten counts. CDR3 amino acids: CASSMRTDYTGELFF. CDR3 bases: TGTGCCAGTAGTATGAGGACAGACTACACCGGGGAGCTGTTTTTT. V gene TRBV19 combines with J gene TRBJ2-2, with a tentative D call TRBD1 (6 bases). This CDR3 region has 15 residues. V was clipped by 3 bases and J by 3 bases, with 11 bases between them. Germline V gene lookup returns CDR1 LNHDA and CDR2 SQIVND (reference sequence).

The rearrangement links TRBV7-2 to TRBJ2-7; 9 bases fit TRBD1. From germline, CDR1 is SGHTA and CDR2 FQGNSA. After removal of 5 bases from V and 3 bases from J, the junction contained 8 bases not matched to a gene. The CDR3 is 15 amino acids. The CDR3 DNA sequence: TGTGCCAGCAGCCTACTACAGGGGGCCCACTACGAGCAGTACTTC. It encodes CASSLLQGAHYEQYF.

This clonotype was counted ten times or more. The CDR3 DNA follows: TGTGCCAGCAGTGGGAACAGGATTTTGGCCCGCGCACCAAACACCATATATTTT. Amino acid sequence: CASSGNRILARAPNTIYF. The chain is built from TRBV2 and TRBJ1-3; possibly TRBD1 for D (5 bases). Germline values: CDR1 SNHLY, CDR2 FYNNEI. Trimming pared 4 bases from V and 6 bases from J, leaving 25 bases between. This CDR3 is built from 18 residues.

The chain recombines TRBV2 with TRBJ1-6; D gene uncertain. The germline V gene has CDR1 SNHLY and CDR2 FYNNEI. This CDR3 is built from 15 residues. V was shortened by 3 bases and J by 7 bases, with 13 bases between the two germline ends. The CDR3 DNA is TGTGCCAGCAGTGAGGGTCGGCGGCCAAATTCACCCCTCCACTTT. Its protein is CASSEGRRPNSPLHF.

This clonotype was counted ten times or more. This chain links TRBV20-1 with TRBJ1-5; 10 nucleotides align to TRBD1. Germline CDR1 and CDR2: DFQATT and SNEGSKA (reference sequence). V shed 6 bases, J shed 3 bases, and the junction held 8 bases outside the gene matches. This CDR3 spans 15 amino acids. The CDR3 DNA reads as TGCAGTGCGCCAAGGACAGGGGGTTACAATCAGCCCCAGCATTTT. It translates to CSAPRTGGYNQPQHF.

This clonotype came up many times. This chain connects TRBV20-1 to TRBJ1-3; D is undetermined. This CDR3 spans 11 amino acids. The V end was cut by 7 bases, the J end by 2 bases, with 6 bases between. From germline, CDR1 is DFQATT and CDR2 SNEGSKA (reference sequence). The CDR3 is CSVLTGNTIYF. The CDR3 nucleotides are TGCAGTGTGTTAACTGGAAACACCATATATTTT.

This clonotype was seen repeatedly, ten times or more. The chain has TRBV19 and TRBJ2-7, with 9 positions matching TRBD2. From germline, CDR1 is LNHDA and CDR2 SQIVND (reference sequence). The CDR3 covers 14 residues. With 4 bases clipped from V and 6 bases from J, the junction kept 7 bases outside the gene matches. CDR3 residues: CASSKTSGRGEQYF. DNA of the CDR3: TGTGCCAGTAGTAAAACTAGCGGGCGAGGCGAGCAGTACTTC.

This chain joins TRBV6-5 and TRBJ1-5; D gene ambiguous. The CDR3 loop spans 15 amino acids. The germline V gene has CDR1 MNHEY and CDR2 SVGAGI. The ends were cut back, 0 bases at V and 5 bases at J, with 11 bases in the middle. In DNA form, the CDR3 reads TGTGCCAGCAGTTACTCGAGAGGGTTGGATCAGCCCCAGCATTTT. The encoded protein is CASSYSRGLDQPQHF.

This sequence joins TRBV7-3 and TRBJ1-2, with a possible D match to TRBD1 (6 bases). Germline V gene data show CDR1 as SGHTA and CDR2 as FQGTGA. This CDR3 is 17 amino acids long. V lost 2 bases to trimming and J lost 4 bases, with 20 bases between them. The CDR3 here is CASSLVVDSAYGYGYTF. CDR3 sequence (DNA): TGTGCCAGCAGCTTAGTAGTGGACAGTGCTTATGGCTATGGCTACACCTTC.

This clonotype was picked up many times. The rearrangement joins TRBV27 to TRBJ1-5, with 7 bases identical to TRBD1. CDR1 and CDR2 (germline): MNHEY, SMNVEV (reference sequence). Trimming at V came to 8 bases and at J to 5 bases, leaving 15 bases not matched to a gene. The length of the CDR3 is 16 residues. The CDR3 region is CASASIRQGMHQPQHF. In DNA form, the CDR3 reads TGTGCCAGCGCATCCATAAGACAGGGTATGCATCAGCCCCAGCATTTT.

Ten or more counts support this clonotype. The chain combines TRBV19 with TRBJ1-1; D uncertain. Trimming removed 3 bases from V and 5 bases from J, with 7 bases in between. This CDR3 has 12 residues. From germline, CDR1 is LNHDA and CDR2 SQIVND (reference sequence). The CDR3 here is CASSIRSTEAFF. The CDR3, as DNA: TGTGCCAGTAGTATTAGGTCAACTGAAGCTTTCTTT.

This clonotype was seen ten or more times. J is TRBJ2-7 and V is TRBV4-1; unclear D gene. Germline CDR1 reads MGHRA; CDR2 reads YSYEKL. The CDR3 consists of 15 residues. The ends were cut back, 1 base at V and 1 base at J, with 11 bases in the middle. The CDR3 DNA follows: TGCGCCAGCAGCCAAGGGGTTAGGGCTTCCTACGAGCAGTACTTC. It yields the protein CASSQGVRASYEQYF.

The chain couples TRBV28 to TRBJ2-5, with D perhaps TRBD1 or TRBD2 (5 bases each). V lost 2 bases and J lost 1, with 26 bases in between. This CDR3 comprises 20 residues. Germline V gene lookup returns CDR1 MDHEN and CDR2 SYDVKM. The CDR3 DNA reads as TGTGCCAGCAGTTTAGTTTCGCCTCGGGGCGCAGGGCAGCCCCAAGAGACCCAGTACTTC. Translating gives CASSLVSPRGAGQPQETQYF.

This clonotype came up many times. This chain links TRBV3-1 with TRBJ1-2; TRBD1 matches 7 bases. Germline V gene lookup returns CDR1 LGHDT and CDR2 YNNKEL (reference sequence). V dropped 3 bases and J dropped 13; count of bases not matched to a gene: 5. The CDR3 has 11 residues. This CDR3 is CASSQTGTVTF. Written as DNA, the CDR3 is TGTGCCAGCAGCCAGACAGGGACCGTCACCTTC.

This clonotype was observed at least ten times. The V and J genes are TRBV7-3 and TRBJ2-2, with 9 bases identical to TRBD1. V shed 5 bases and J 4 bases; nucleotides not matched to a gene: 5. Looked up from germline, CDR1 is SGHTA and CDR2 is FQGTGA. The CDR3 runs 15 residues. The CDR3 DNA is TGTGCCAGCAGCAAGGACAGGGGTGGCACCGGGGAGCTGTTTTTT. Translated: CASSKDRGGTGELFF.

In this sample, this clonotype turned up a few times. The CDR3 region is CASSPIRQVVAEAFF. The CDR3 DNA is TGTGCCAGCAGTCCTATTCGTCAGGTCGTCGCTGAAGCTTTCTTT. V is TRBV6-2 or TRBV6-3 and J is TRBJ1-1; no reliable D call. This CDR3 is built from 15 residues. CDR1 is MNHEY and CDR2 is SVGEGT in the germline V gene. The V end lost 5 bases, the J end lost 6 bases, and 19 bases lay between the germline ends.